A selection of T cell receptor beta chains follows, all from one sample in a study. TCRdb ran MiXCR on the 5' RACE reads and lists one entry per CDR3 protein. The table shows approximately 11,000 distinct CDR3 sequences, with 40% to 55% occurring only once. The sample was tumor-infiltrating naive CD4+ T cells sorted from the breast tumor. Every receptor here comes from a female donor with breast cancer. CDR3s include the opening cysteine and the closing phenylalanine or tryptophan. A D gene is named only where the DNA matches it firmly. Rows may omit the clone size; those that give it use once, few, many or a size class.

D	size	V	J	DNA	CDR3
-	-	TRBV12-3/TRBV12-4	TRBJ2-7	TGTGCCAGCAGTGCAGGGGGGTACGAGCAGTACTTC	CASSAGGYEQYF
-	-	TRBV29-1	TRBJ2-1	TGCAGCGTTGAAGAGCCCATCCCTCCACAATATGATGAGCAGTTCTTC	CSVEEPIPPQYDEQFF
-	-	TRBV12-3/TRBV12-4	TRBJ1-1	TGTGCCAGCACCGCCCGTCGACACACTGAAGCTTTCTTT	CASTARRHTEAFF
-	-	TRBV27	TRBJ1-5	TGTGCCAGCAGCCACAGTAGCAATCAGCCCCAGCATTTT	CASSHSSNQPQHF
-	-	TRBV20-1	TRBJ2-7	TGCAGTGTTTCCGTTAACTCCTACGAGCAGTACTTC	CSVSVNSYEQYF
-	-	TRBV24-1	TRBJ2-1	TGTGCCACCAGTGATTCCCTGGACAGTCCTAATGAGCAGTTCTTC	CATSDSLDSPNEQFF
-	-	TRBV6-5	TRBJ2-3	TGTGCCAGCAGTAGGGGGGGGACAGATACGCAGTATTTT	CASSRGGTDTQYF
-	-	TRBV4-1	TRBJ2-1	TGCGCCAGCAGACAAGCGGATAGCTCCTACAATGAGCAGTTCTTC	CASRQADSSYNEQFF
-	-	TRBV28	TRBJ2-1	TGTGCCAGCAGTTCCTCATCCCTTGGAGACAATGAGCAGTTCTTC	CASSSSSLGDNEQFF
-	-	TRBV20-1	TRBJ2-1	TGCAGTGCTAGAGATCTCGGAGTAGGTCAGTTCTTC	CSARDLGVGQFF
TRBD1	-	TRBV30	TRBJ2-7	TGTGCCTGGAGAGCCACAGGGGACAGCTCCTACGAGCAGTACTTC	CAWRATGDSSYEQYF
TRBD1	-	TRBV5-1	TRBJ2-5	TGCGCCAGCAGTTCCGACAGGGTGGAGACCCAGTACTTC	CASSSDRVETQYF
-	-	TRBV7-2	TRBJ2-5	TGTGCCAGCGGCTTATCAGGGACCCAAGAGACCCAGTACTTC	CASGLSGTQETQYF
-	-	TRBV7-2	TRBJ2-1	TGTGCCAGCAGCCCGTGGGTTGAGCAGTTCTTC	CASSPWVEQFF
-	once	TRBV28	TRBJ2-1	TGTGCCATCCTGGCCGGCGGCTACAATGAGCAGTTCTTC	CAILAGGYNEQFF
-	few	TRBV12-3/TRBV12-4	TRBJ1-5	TGTGCCAGCAGGTCAGGGGTGGGCAATCAGCCCCAGCATTTT	CASRSGVGNQPQHF
-	-	TRBV5-1	TRBJ2-5	TGCGCCAGCCGGACCGGGCCACAAGAGACCCAGTACTTC	CASRTGPQETQYF
-	-	TRBV5-1	TRBJ1-5	TGCGCCAGCAGGCGGGGGACTAATAGCAATCAGCCCCAGCATTTT	CASRRGTNSNQPQHF
-	-	TRBV7-9	TRBJ2-7	TGTGCCAACAGCTTACAATCCTACGAGCAGTACTTC	CANSLQSYEQYF
TRBD1	-	TRBV20-1	TRBJ2-2	TGCAGTGCAGAAGGGACAGTGGTGGCCGGGGAGCTGTTTTTT	CSAEGTVVAGELFF
-	-	TRBV6-5	TRBJ1-4	TGTGCCAGCAGTATCCCGACAGTCCTTGAAAAACTGTTTTTT	CASSIPTVLEKLFF
TRBD1	-	TRBV20-1	TRBJ2-5	TGCAGTGTTGAACCGGGCAGGGGGCAAGAGACCCAGTACTTC	CSVEPGRGQETQYF
TRBD2	-	TRBV29-1	TRBJ2-1	TGCAGCGCCGGTAGCGGGAGCTTATACAATGAGCAGTTCTTC	CSAGSGSLYNEQFF
-	once	TRBV6-2/TRBV6-3	TRBJ1-1	TGTGCCAGCAGTTTCCCTCAGGGTTGGAGCACTGAAGCTTTCTTT	CASSFPQGWSTEAFF
-	few	TRBV6-5	TRBJ1-2	TGTGCCAGCAGAAGGGACGGAGACTATGGCTACACCTTC	CASRRDGDYGYTF
TRBD2	-	TRBV6-2/TRBV6-3	TRBJ2-7	TGTGCCAGCAGTCAAGGCGGGGGTTACTACGAGCAGTACTTC	CASSQGGGYYEQYF
TRBD2	-	TRBV20-1	TRBJ2-1	TGCAGTGTAAATAGCGGGGGGTACAATGAGCAGTTCTTC	CSVNSGGYNEQFF